This TCR beta chain came from a study of CD8 T cells in Susac syndrome. Findings and caveats of the study: The study admitted that it had a relatively small number of individuals in its TCR sequencing and HLA analysis.

With respect to this clonotype: Antigen: not known.

RNA was extracted with the RNeasy kit, and a quantity of roughly 0.45 to 1 ug was reverse transcribed using random hexamers. Across 54 Vbeta and 13 Jbeta, immunoSEQ multiplex PCR amplified TCR beta CDR3. TCRdb reanalysed the immunoSEQ multiplex PCR reads using MiXCR and keeps one entry per CDR3 protein. Seen here are approximately 74,000 distinct CDR3 sequences, roughly 91% observed once, and the top ten hold roughly 0.56%. Trimming removed 0 bases from V and 2 bases from J, with 13 bases in between. Germline V gives CDR1 SGHTA, CDR2 FQGNSA. This CDR3 has 16 residues. CD8+ and CD4+ T cells from blood underwent TCR beta sequencing.

Sequenced input: CD4+ T cells from PBMCs. The TCR originated in a human donor with Susac syndrome. The rearrangement uses TRBV7-2 and TRBJ2-5, with D perhaps matching TRBD1 or TRBD2 (5 bases each). CDR3 coding DNA: TGTGCCAGCAGCTTAGCAATCGGGGCGGGTCAAGAGACCCAGTACTTC. As protein: CASSLAIGAGQETQYF. Looking up the rest from reference TRBV7-2 and TRBJ2-5 gives the full variable domain: GAGVSQSPSNKVTEKGKDVELRCDPISGHTALYWYRQSLGQGLEFLIYFQGNSAPDKSGLPSDRFSAERTGGSVSTLTIQRTQQEDSAVYLCASSLAIGAGQETQYFGPGTRLLVL.